This TCR beta chain was observed in a study of blood T cell repertoires in COVID-19. In the source study's methods: Reference gene primers were amplified, and this amplification served to estimate nucleated cell counts. Clones were sequenced by immunoSEQ multiplex PCR, and TCRdb holds only the in-frame ones, with some missing. V, J and clone size reflect that table, while D and trimming were determined from the DNA. The sample includes a few hundred thousand clones, around 88% of them seen just once. The CDR3 spans 13 residues. Germline lookup yields CDR1 SGHTA and CDR2 FQGNSA. With 5 bases removed from V and 4 bases from J, the gap between germline ends came to 10 bases.

The chain carries TRBV7-2 and TRBJ2-3, with D possibly matching TRBD2 (6 bases). This TCR derives from a woman aged 45-59 years with acute or convalescent COVID-19. The sample was peripheral blood. The CDR3 sequence: CASSLLAADTQYF. In DNA, the CDR3 is TGTGCCAGCAGCCTACTAGCTGCAGATACGCAGTATTTT.